Below, 20 T cell receptor beta chains from the same sample are listed, as sequenced in a study of cytomegalovirus exposure and HLA in healthy donors. The PCR ran on 60 Vbeta and 13 Jbeta primers. Here immunoSEQ multiplex PCR was the method, and the copy in TCRdb shows in-frame clones only, minus some. The data hold approximately 130,000 clones, with roughly 71% observed a single time. The specimen was PBMCs. These receptor sequences come from a woman aged 40 to 50 in good health and CMV-seropositive.

DNA of the CDR3: TGTGCCTGGAGTTCAGGGCATAGCGGGGAGCTGTTTTTT. Translating it yields CAWSSGHSGELFF. V and J are TRBV30 and TRBJ2-2; maybe TRBD1 (5 bases). The CDR3 loop spans 13 amino acids. From germline, CDR1 is GTSNPN and CDR2 SVGIG (reference sequence). The V and J ends lost 2 bases and 7 bases respectively, with 11 bases between them.

V gene TRBV6-1 combines with J gene TRBJ2-7; 9 bases agree with TRBD1. This CDR3 is 14 amino acids long. In germline, CDR1 is MNHNS, CDR2 SASEGT. Trimming took 6 bases from V and 5 from J; bases not matched to a gene: 8. The CDR3 protein is CASSLGTGYHEQYF. The DNA of the CDR3 is TGTGCCAGCAGCCTAGGGACAGGGTACCACGAGCAGTACTTC.

The chain is built from TRBV7-3 and TRBJ2-1; 8 nucleotides match TRBD2. The germline CDR1 and CDR2 sequences are SGHTA and FQGTGA. Germline trimming cut 4 bases from V and 5 bases from J; bases unmatched to any gene: 7. This CDR3 is 15 amino acids long. CDR3 region: CASSSSGSAHNEQFF. CDR3 DNA sequence: TGTGCCAGCAGCTCCAGCGGGAGTGCCCACAATGAGCAGTTCTTC.

This rearrangement joins TRBV7-9 to TRBJ2-7; no clear D. Per germline, CDR1 SEHNR and CDR2 FQNEAQ (reference sequence). V dropped 2 bases and J dropped 4 bases, with 9 bases sitting between them. The CDR3 is 13 amino acids. The CDR3: CASSLNTRYEQYF. As DNA, the CDR3 is TGTGCCAGCAGCTTAAACACCCGTTACGAGCAGTACTTC.

The rearrangement uses TRBV9 and TRBJ1-6; D unresolved. Trimming removed 4 bases from V and 0 bases from J, with 14 bases in between. CDR3 length: 17 amino acids. CDR1 is SGDLS, CDR2 YYNGEE, per germline. The CDR3 here is CASSPEVLSSYNSPLHF. In DNA form, the CDR3 reads TGTGCCAGCAGCCCCGAAGTCTTGAGCTCCTATAATTCACCCCTCCACTTT. The full variable domain, completed using reference TRBV9 and TRBJ1-6, is DSGVTQTPKHLITATGQRVTLRCSPRSGDLSVYWYQQSLDQGLQFLIQYYNGEERAKGNILERFSAQQFPDLHSELNLSSLELGDSALYFCASSPEVLSSYNSPLHFGNGTRLTVT.

This clone was seen a handful of times. The chain links TRBV6-6 to TRBJ1-5, with 9 bases identical to TRBD1. The CDR3 length is 15 residues. With 6 bases clipped from V and 7 bases from J, the junction kept 10 bases outside the gene matches. Germline lookup yields CDR1 MNHNY and CDR2 SVGAGI (reference sequence). The CDR3 reads CASRPPGQGGQPQHF. The CDR3, as DNA: TGTGCCAGCAGACCACCGGGACAGGGAGGACAGCCCCAGCATTTT.

The V and J genes are TRBV18 and TRBJ2-5; weak D call: TRBD1 (5 bases). Germline-derived CDR1 and CDR2 are KGHSH and LQKENI. The CDR3 has 19 residues. The V and J ends lost 6 bases and 2 bases respectively, with 28 bases between them. The CDR3 spells CASSLMTRKPGKGQETQYF. In DNA, the CDR3 is TGTGCCAGCTCTCTAATGACCAGGAAACCAGGGAAGGGGCAAGAGACCCAGTACTTC.

V is TRBV7-2 and J is TRBJ2-7, with no clear D. Germline V gives CDR1 SGHTA, CDR2 FQGNSA. This CDR3 region has 13 residues. Trimming stripped 5 bases from V and 3 bases from J, with 11 bases between. The CDR3 sequence: CASSPPRNYEQYF. The CDR3, as DNA: TGTGCCAGCAGCCCTCCTAGGAACTACGAGCAGTACTTC.

This rearrangement joins TRBV28 to TRBJ2-7, with TRBD2 matching 11 bases. The trim removed 7 bases at V and 7 bases at J, leaving 12 bases unmatched. CDR3 length: 15 residues. Germline CDR1 and CDR2: MDHEN and SYDVKM. The CDR3 DNA follows: TGTGCCAGCACCCCCGAGGAACTAGCGGGAGAAGAGCAGTACTTC. It specifies CASTPEELAGEEQYF.

The genes are TRBV7-8 and TRBJ2-3; a weak D match, TRBD2 (6 bases). CDR1 and CDR2 from the germline V gene are SGHVS and FQNEAQ. The ends were cut back, 10 bases at V and 0 bases at J, with 14 bases in the middle. This CDR3 has 14 amino acids. The CDR3: CATEKGGSTDTQYF. The CDR3 region has the DNA TGTGCCACCGAAAAGGGAGGAAGCACAGATACGCAGTATTTT.

CDR3 sequence reads: CASSFGQDYGYTF. The CDR3 DNA sequence: TGTGCCAGCAGCTTCGGACAGGACTATGGCTACACCTTC. This sequence joins TRBV7-9 and TRBJ1-2; the match to TRBD1 covers 7 bases. Trimming removed 3 bases from V and 3 bases from J; junction bases left unmatched: 1. CDR1 SEHNR and CDR2 FQNEAQ come from the germline V gene (reference sequence). CDR3 size: 13 residues.

This rearrangement joins TRBV6-6 to TRBJ2-7; 11 nucleotides match TRBD2. J was trimmed by 4 bases and V by 8 bases; bases with no gene match: 10. The germline V gene encodes CDR1 MNHNY and CDR2 SVGAGI (reference sequence). The CDR3 has 15 residues. Here the CDR3 DNA reads TGTGCCAGCCAGGGATATGGGACTAGCGGTTACGAGCAGTACTTC. This encodes CASQGYGTSGYEQYF.

This clone has only a few counts. J is TRBJ2-1 and V is TRBV7-3; tentatively, D is TRBD2 (6 bases). Trimming pared 5 bases from V and 4 bases from J, leaving 18 bases between. The germline gives CDR1 SGHTA, CDR2 FQGTGA. This CDR3 has 16 amino acids. The CDR3 spells CASSPQVTRAYNEQFF. The CDR3 DNA reads TGTGCCAGCAGCCCCCAGGTGACTAGGGCTTACAATGAGCAGTTCTTC. The full variable domain, rest sourced from reference TRBV7-3 and TRBJ2-1, is GAGVSQTPSNKVTEKGKYVELRCDPISGHTALYWYRQSLGQGPEFLIYFQGTGAADDSGLPNDRFFAVRPEGSVSTLKIQRTERGDSAVYLCASSPQVTRAYNEQFFGPGTRLTVL.

V and J are TRBV7-9 and TRBJ1-4; the match to TRBD1 covers 9 bases. There are 14 residues in the CDR3. CDR1 and CDR2 from the germline V gene are SEHNR and FQNEAQ (reference sequence). Trimming at V came to 4 bases and at J to 7 bases, leaving 4 bases not matched to a gene. CDR3 bases: TGTGCCAGCAGCTCGCGGACAGGGGTTGAAAAACTGTTTTTT. It codes for CASSSRTGVEKLFF.

CDR3 nucleotide sequence: TGTGCCAGCAGCGTAGATACTAGCGGGAGCTATGAGCAGTTCTTC. Translation gives CASSVDTSGSYEQFF. This chain joins TRBV9 and TRBJ2-1; the match to TRBD2 covers 11 bases. The germline V gene encodes CDR1 SGDLS and CDR2 YYNGEE. V shed 0 bases, J shed 8 bases, and the junction held 4 bases outside the gene matches. This CDR3 region has 15 residues.

This chain joins TRBV19 and TRBJ1-1, with a weak D call TRBD1 (5 bases). Between the trimmed V and J ends, which lost 5 bases and 5 bases, there was a span of 18 bases. Germline CDR1 is LNHDA and CDR2 is SQIVND (reference sequence). This CDR3 is 15 amino acids long. The CDR3 nucleotides read TGTGCCAGTAGTTCACTACAGTCCGGGGGGACTGAAGCTTTCTTT. This translates into CASSSLQSGGTEAFF.

This chain joins TRBV28 and TRBJ1-5; D unclear. This CDR3 has 15 residues. The V gene's germline CDR1 is MDHEN and CDR2 SYDVKM. V shed 4 bases and J shed 1 base, with 11 bases lying between them. CDR3 in DNA: TGTGCCAGCAGTTCCGCAAGAGCCAGCAATCAGCCCCAGCATTTT. It encodes CASSSARASNQPQHF.

The chain links TRBV7-6 to TRBJ1-4; 7 positions match TRBD1. The germline CDR1 and CDR2 sequences are SGHVS and FNYEAQ. The CDR3 loop spans 16 amino acids. J gave up 5 bases and V 1 base, and 7 bases lay outside the gene matches. This chain's CDR3 is CASSLDAGTANEKLFF. The CDR3 DNA follows: TGTGCCAGCAGCTTAGATGCCGGGACAGCGAATGAAAAACTGTTTTTT.

This sequence joins TRBV27 and TRBJ2-2, with a tentative D call TRBD2 (6 bases). V was clipped by 5 bases and J by 5 bases, with 9 bases between them. This CDR3 has 13 residues. In germline, CDR1 is MNHEY, CDR2 SMNVEV (reference sequence). The CDR3 here is CASSISGTGELFF. For the CDR3, the DNA is TGTGCCAGCAGTATCAGCGGGACCGGGGAGCTGTTTTTT.

This clone was seen a single time. The chain employs TRBV2 and TRBJ1-5; TRBD1 aligns across 10 bases. Germline loops: CDR1 SNHLY, CDR2 FYNNEI. V was pared by 7 bases and J by 5 bases, with 11 bases of the junction left unmatched. The CDR3 extends over 16 amino acids. The CDR3 DNA is TGTGCCAGCACTCAACCGGGACAGGGGAAGGATCAGCCCCAGCATTTT. It codes for CASTQPGQGKDQPQHF. Variable domain in full (rest from reference TRBV2 and TRBJ1-5): EPEVTQTPSHQVTQMGQEVILRCVPISNHLYFYWYRQILGQKVEFLVSFYNNEISEKSEIFDDQFSVERPDGSNFTLKIRSTKLEDSAMYFCASTQPGQGKDQPQHFGDGTRLSIL.